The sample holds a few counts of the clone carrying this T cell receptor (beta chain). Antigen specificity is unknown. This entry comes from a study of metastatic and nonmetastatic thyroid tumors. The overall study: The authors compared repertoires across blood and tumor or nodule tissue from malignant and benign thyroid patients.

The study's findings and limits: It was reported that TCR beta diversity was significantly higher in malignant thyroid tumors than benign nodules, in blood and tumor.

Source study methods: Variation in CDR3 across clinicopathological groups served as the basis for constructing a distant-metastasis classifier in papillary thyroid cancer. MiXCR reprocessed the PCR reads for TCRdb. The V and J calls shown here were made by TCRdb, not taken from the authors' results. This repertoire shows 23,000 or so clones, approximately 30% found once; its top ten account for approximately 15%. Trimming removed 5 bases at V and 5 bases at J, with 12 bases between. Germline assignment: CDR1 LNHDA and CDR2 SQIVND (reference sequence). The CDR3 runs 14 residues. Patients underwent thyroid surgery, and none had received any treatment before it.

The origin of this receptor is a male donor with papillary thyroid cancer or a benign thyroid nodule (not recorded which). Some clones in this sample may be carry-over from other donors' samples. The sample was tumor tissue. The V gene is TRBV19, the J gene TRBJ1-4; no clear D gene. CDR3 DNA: TGTGCCAGTAGTTCCGGCAGAAACAATGAAAAACTGTTTTTT. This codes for CASSSGRNNEKLFF.